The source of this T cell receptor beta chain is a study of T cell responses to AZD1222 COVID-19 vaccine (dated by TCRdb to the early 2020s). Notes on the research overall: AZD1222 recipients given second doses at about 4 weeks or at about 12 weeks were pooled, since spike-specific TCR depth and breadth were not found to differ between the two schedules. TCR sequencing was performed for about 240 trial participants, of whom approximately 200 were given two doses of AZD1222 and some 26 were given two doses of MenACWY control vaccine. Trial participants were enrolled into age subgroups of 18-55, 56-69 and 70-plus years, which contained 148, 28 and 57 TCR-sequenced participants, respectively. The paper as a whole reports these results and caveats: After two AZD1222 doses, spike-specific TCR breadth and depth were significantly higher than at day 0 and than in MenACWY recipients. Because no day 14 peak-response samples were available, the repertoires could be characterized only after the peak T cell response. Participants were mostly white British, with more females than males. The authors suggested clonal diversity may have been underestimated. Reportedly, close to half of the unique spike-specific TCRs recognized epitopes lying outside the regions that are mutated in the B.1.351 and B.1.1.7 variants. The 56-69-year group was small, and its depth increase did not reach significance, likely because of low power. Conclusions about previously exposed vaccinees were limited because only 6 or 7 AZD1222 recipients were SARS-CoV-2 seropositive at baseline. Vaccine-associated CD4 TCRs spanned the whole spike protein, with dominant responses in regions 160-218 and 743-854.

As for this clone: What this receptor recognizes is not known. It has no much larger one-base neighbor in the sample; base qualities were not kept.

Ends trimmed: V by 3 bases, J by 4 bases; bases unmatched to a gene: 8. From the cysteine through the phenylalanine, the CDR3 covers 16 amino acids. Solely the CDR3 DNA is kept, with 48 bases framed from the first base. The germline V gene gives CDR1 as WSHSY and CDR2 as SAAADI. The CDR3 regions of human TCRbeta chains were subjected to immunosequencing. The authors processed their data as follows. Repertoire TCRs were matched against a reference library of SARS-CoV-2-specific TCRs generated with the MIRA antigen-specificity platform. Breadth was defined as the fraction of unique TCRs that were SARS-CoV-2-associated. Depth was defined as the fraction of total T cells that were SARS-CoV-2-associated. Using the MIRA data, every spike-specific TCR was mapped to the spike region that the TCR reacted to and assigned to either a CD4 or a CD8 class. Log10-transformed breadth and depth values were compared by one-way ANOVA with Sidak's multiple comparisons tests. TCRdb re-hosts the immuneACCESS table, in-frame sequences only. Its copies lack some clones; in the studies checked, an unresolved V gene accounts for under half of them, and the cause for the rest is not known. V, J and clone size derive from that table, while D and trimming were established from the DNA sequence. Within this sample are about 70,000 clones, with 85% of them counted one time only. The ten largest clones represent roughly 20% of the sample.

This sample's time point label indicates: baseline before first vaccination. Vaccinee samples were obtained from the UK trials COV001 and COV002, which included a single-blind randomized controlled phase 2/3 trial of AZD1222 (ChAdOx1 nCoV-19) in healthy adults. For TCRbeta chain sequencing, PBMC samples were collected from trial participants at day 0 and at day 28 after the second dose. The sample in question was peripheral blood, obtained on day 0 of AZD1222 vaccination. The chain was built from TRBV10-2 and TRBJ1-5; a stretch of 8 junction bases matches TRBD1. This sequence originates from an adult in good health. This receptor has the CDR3 CASSDSGQGGNQPQHF. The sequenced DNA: TGCGCCAGCAGTGACTCCGGACAGGGCGGTAATCAGCCCCAGCATTTT.